Below, 21 T cell receptor beta chains from the same sample are listed, as sequenced in a study of vaccination effects on CD4 cells after COVID-19 (dated by TCRdb to between 2022 and 2023). The method was the immunoSEQ multiplex PCR assay. Entries here come from immuneACCESS through TCRdb and include only in-frame sequences with V and J called. Some clones fail to appear in such tables; in the studies checked, an unresolved V gene covers under half of the shortfall, and the cause of the remainder is unknown. The sample table lists tens of thousands of clones, around 69% of them with a count of one. Jointly, the top ten make up about a sixth of the sample. These receptors lack a known antigen. To identify antigen-specific CD4+ T cell clonotypes by their expansion, the ViraFEST assay first stimulated PBMC with viral peptide pools and then applied TCR sequencing. After around eleven days of culture, CD4+ T cells were isolated with the EasySep CD4+ T cell isolation kit. Convalescent patients had PCR-confirmed SARS-CoV-2 infection between March and December 2020, before Alpha, Beta and Delta variants emerged in the United States.

The sample consisted of CD4+ T cells from PBMCs cultured with HCoV-NL63 spike peptides, taken before COVID-19 vaccination. This sample's cell subset or site label indicates: HCoV-NL63 spike overlapping peptide pool stimulation. These receptors all come from a human donor who had a prior SARS-CoV-2 infection.

The chain carries TRBV19 and TRBJ2-7; D might be TRBD2 (6 bases). Trimming left V 7 bases short and J 3 bases short, with 16 bases between. Germline values: CDR1 LNHDA, CDR2 SQIVND (reference sequence). The CDR3 contains 14 residues. In nucleotides, the CDR3 is TGTGCCAGTACCCACCGTCGGGAGTACTACGAGCAGTACTTC. Protein sequence: CASTHRREYYEQYF.

This rearrangement joins TRBV13 to TRBJ2-1, with D unresolved. V lost 6 bases, J lost 2 bases, and 11 bases lay in between. The CDR3 contains 14 residues. The germline gives CDR1 PRHDT, CDR2 FYEKMQ (reference sequence). CDR3 protein: CASSDPWAYNEQFF. The CDR3, as DNA: TGTGCCAGCAGTGACCCGTGGGCCTACAATGAGCAGTTCTTC.

The chain has TRBV19 and TRBJ2-3; 12 nucleotides align to TRBD2. The germline CDR1 and CDR2 sequences are LNHDA and SQIVND (reference sequence). The J segment lost 4 bases and the V segment lost 1 base, leaving 0 bases of the junction unmatched. The CDR3 consists of 15 residues. The CDR3 coding sequence is TGTGCCAGTAGTATAGGGACTAGCGGGGCAGATACGCAGTATTTT. The encoded protein is CASSIGTSGADTQYF.

This chain joins TRBV3-1 (or the pseudogene TRBV3-2) and TRBJ1-6; D may be TRBD1 (5 bases). This CDR3 has 14 amino acids. The V gene's germline CDR1 is LGHDT and CDR2 YNNKEL (reference sequence). Trimming removed 5 bases from V and 7 bases from J, with 12 bases in between. The CDR3 loop is CASSARDSNSPLHF. The CDR3 DNA is TGTGCCAGCAGCGCCAGGGACTCAAATTCACCCCTCCACTTT.

The chain recombines TRBV28 with TRBJ2-5; D is perhaps TRBD2 (6 bases). The V gene lost 6 bases and the J gene lost 5 bases, with 19 bases spanning the gap. This CDR3 comprises 15 residues. The V gene's germline CDR1 is MDHEN and CDR2 SYDVKM. CDR3 sequence (DNA): TGTGCCAGCAGCCTCCGACGGGGAGGTGGGGAGACCCAGTACTTC. Translated, it gives CASSLRRGGGETQYF.

This chain connects TRBV23-1 to TRBJ2-5, with D perhaps TRBD2 (6 bases). TRBV23-1 is an ORF, and what it does is uncertain. Trimming removed 6 bases from V and 4 bases from J, with 18 bases in between. The CDR3 loop spans 15 amino acids. The CDR3 loop reads CASRRDPGRAETQYF. In nucleotides, the CDR3 is TGCGCCAGCAGGCGGGACCCAGGGCGGGCAGAGACCCAGTACTTC.

The rearrangement uses TRBV7-9 and TRBJ1-1; 10 bases map to TRBD1. Germline assignment: CDR1 SEHNR and CDR2 FQNEAQ (reference sequence). The CDR3 loop spans 12 amino acids. Trimming took 4 bases from V and 10 from J; bases not matched to a gene: 3. The DNA for the CDR3 is TGTGCCAGCAGCTCCAGGGACAGGGGAGCTTTCTTT. Translation gives CASSSRDRGAFF. The whole variable domain, remainder taken from reference TRBV7-9 and TRBJ1-1, is DTGVSQNPRHKITKRGQNVTFRCDPISEHNRLYWYRQTLGQGPEFLTYFQNEAQLEKSRLLSDRFSAERPKGSFSTLEIQRTEQGDSAMYLCASSSRDRGAFFGQGTRLTVV.

The rearrangement uses TRBV9 and TRBJ1-3; D is undetermined. V was clipped by 4 bases and J by 4 bases, with 12 bases between them. The CDR3 sequence is 14 residues long. Germline-derived CDR1 and CDR2 are SGDLS and YYNGEE. CDR3 loop: CASSTRTDGNTIYF. The CDR3, as DNA: TGTGCCAGCAGCACCCGGACGGACGGAAACACCATATATTTT.

The chain couples TRBV2 to TRBJ1-1; D remains ambiguous. The CDR3 is 13 amino acids. Germline V CDR1 and CDR2: SNHLY, FYNNEI. V was trimmed by 7 bases and J by 2 bases, leaving 11 bases between them. The CDR3 spells CASTYTQNTEAFF. DNA of the CDR3: TGTGCCAGCACATATACACAAAACACTGAAGCTTTCTTT.

This clone has a count of ten or more. The chain has TRBV19 and TRBJ2-3, with 8 bases aligning to TRBD2. In germline, CDR1 is LNHDA, CDR2 SQIVND (reference sequence). The J segment lost 4 bases and the V segment lost 1 base, leaving 1 base of the junction unmatched. This CDR3 spans 14 amino acids. CDR3 DNA sequence: TGTGCCAGTAGTATAGGGACTAGCCCAGATACGCAGTATTTT. It codes for CASSIGTSPDTQYF. Variable domain in full (rest from reference TRBV19 and TRBJ2-3): DGGITQSPKYLFRKEGQNVTLSCEQNLNHDAMYWYRQDPGQGLRLIYYSQIVNDFQKGDIAEGYSVSREKKESFPLTVTSAQKNPTAFYLCASSIGTSPDTQYFGPGTRLTVL.

This clone was counted between two and nine times. The V call is TRBV4-3, the J call TRBJ1-4, with D uncertain. The CDR3 covers 17 residues. Trimming removed 0 bases from V and 8 bases from J, with 19 bases in between. Per the germline V gene, CDR1 is LGHNA and CDR2 is YSLEER. CDR3 coding DNA: TGCGCCAGCAGCCAAGAGGGTCCTGCCCTAAAGGAGGAAAAACTGTTTTTT. Protein sequence: CASSQEGPALKEEKLFF.

Only one count was recorded for this clone. The chain carries TRBV18 and TRBJ1-1; no definite D call. The germline CDR1 and CDR2 sequences are KGHSH and LQKENI. CDR3 length: 15 amino acids. The V end lost 6 bases, the J end lost 4 bases, and 18 bases lay between the germline ends. The CDR3 sequence is CASSNSGRTGTEAFF. In DNA, the CDR3 is TGTGCCAGCTCCAACAGCGGGAGAACCGGCACTGAAGCTTTCTTT.

The chain couples TRBV6-2 or TRBV6-3 to TRBJ2-1; TRBD2 matches 7 bases. This CDR3 has 15 residues. The J segment lost 3 bases and the V segment lost 6 bases, leaving 8 bases of the junction unmatched. From germline, CDR1 is MNHEY and CDR2 SVGEGT. This CDR3 is CASSSASGDYNEQFF. The CDR3 nucleotides are TGTGCCAGCAGCTCAGCTAGCGGAGACTACAATGAGCAGTTCTTC.

This chain uses TRBV4-3 with TRBJ1-2, with 7 bases identical to TRBD1. J lost 4 bases, V lost 2 bases, and 10 bases had no gene match. Looked up from germline, CDR1 is LGHNA and CDR2 is YSLEER. This CDR3 comprises 16 residues. Written as DNA, the CDR3 is TGCGCCAGCAGCCAACTGGGGGACAGCCTCTTCTATGGCTACACCTTC. It is translated as CASSQLGDSLFYGYTF.

In DNA, the CDR3 is TGCGCCAGCAGCCAACTTACAGGGGAGGTCGGGGAGCTGTTTTTT. Translation gives CASSQLTGEVGELFF. The rearrangement links TRBV5-1 to TRBJ2-2; possibly TRBD1 for D (7 bases). Germline CDR1 SGHRS, CDR2 YFSETQ. With 4 bases removed from V and 7 bases from J, the gap between germline ends came to 17 bases. This CDR3 region has 15 residues.

This clone has only a few counts. The CDR3 region is CASSPRSGSLNEQFF. In nucleotides, the CDR3 is TGTGCCAGTAGTCCGAGAAGCGGGAGTTTAAATGAGCAGTTCTTC. This chain uses TRBV19 with TRBJ2-1, with 8 bases fitting TRBD2. V lost 5 bases to trimming and J lost 7 bases; unmatched junction nucleotides: 10. Germline V gene sequence: CDR1 LNHDA, CDR2 SQIVND (reference sequence). The CDR3 has 15 amino acids.

This clone has a single count. The gene calls are TRBV11-3 and TRBJ2-5; a possible D gene is TRBD2 (6 bases). The germline V and J ends were trimmed by 7 bases and 4 bases, with 19 bases remaining between them. The CDR3 loop spans 15 amino acids. The V gene's germline CDR1 is SGHNT and CDR2 YENEEA. The CDR3, as DNA: TGTGCCAGCACTCCCAGTGGGGGAGGAAGAGAGACCCAGTACTTC. Its protein product is CASTPSGGGRETQYF.

This sequence joins TRBV24-1 and TRBJ1-5; a weak D match, TRBD1 (5 bases). The CDR3 covers 16 residues. Trimming removed 9 bases at V and 4 bases at J, with 21 bases between. Germline V gene lookup returns CDR1 KGHDR and CDR2 SFDVKD. CDR3 protein: CATQPRDSRSNQPQHF. The CDR3 coding sequence is TGTGCCACCCAACCTCGCGACAGCAGGAGTAATCAGCCCCAGCATTTT.

The CDR3 region is CASSEAHVGGGNTIYF. For the CDR3, the DNA is TGTGCCAGCAGTGAAGCGCATGTGGGGGGCGGAAACACCATATATTTT. This chain connects TRBV2 to TRBJ1-3; maybe TRBD1 (6 bases). V was pared by 0 bases and J by 4 bases, with 13 bases between. This CDR3 contains 16 residues. Looked up from germline, CDR1 is SNHLY and CDR2 is FYNNEI.

The chain combines TRBV6-1 with TRBJ2-1; 7 positions agree with TRBD1. J was trimmed by 7 bases and V by 6 bases; bases with no gene match: 9. The CDR3 length is 14 residues. CDR1 and CDR2 from the germline V gene are MNHNS and SASEGT. The CDR3 here is CASRSGTVRNEQFF. The CDR3 coding sequence is TGTGCCAGCAGGTCCGGGACAGTTCGGAATGAGCAGTTCTTC.

A few counts support this clone. This CDR3 reads CSASLLAGVGEQYF. DNA for the CDR3: TGCAGTGCTAGTCTTCTAGCGGGAGTCGGCGAGCAGTACTTC. The rearrangement uses TRBV20-1 and TRBJ2-7, with 10 bases fitting TRBD2. V lost 3 bases and J lost 6; bases outside the gene matches: 8. The germline gives CDR1 DFQATT, CDR2 SNEGSKA (reference sequence). The CDR3 is made up of 14 amino acids.